This TCR beta chain was profiled in a study of beta chain features in type 1 diabetes. About the research overall: Age, gender, cell numbers and subset yield matched between patients and controls.

About this clone itself: The antigen is undetermined.

Sort purity for all populations was recorded as exceeding 98%. General study findings and limits: Across all four CD4+ subsets, people with type 1 diabetes showed modestly shorter TCRB CDR3s.

Since all of the isolated RNA was reverse transcribed, expressed TCRB transcripts were what got sequenced. Sequenced by immunoSEQ multiplex PCR; TCRdb stores in-frame clones only, minus some. Of roughly 380,000 clones listed, about 20% were seen once; the top ten hold approximately 0.041%. The sequenced sample consisted of naive CD4+ T cells from blood. This receptor was taken from a woman aged 18-35 years in good health.

The CDR3 nucleotides read TGTGCCCTCCGGGGGACAGGGAATGAAAAACTGTTTTTT. Protein product: CALRGTGNEKLFF. The V and J genes are TRBV6-1 and TRBJ1-4, with 9 bases aligning to TRBD1. Germline-derived CDR1 and CDR2 are MNHNS and SASEGT. V gave up 11 bases and J gave up 5 bases; unmatched junction bases: 6. The CDR3 is 13 residues long.